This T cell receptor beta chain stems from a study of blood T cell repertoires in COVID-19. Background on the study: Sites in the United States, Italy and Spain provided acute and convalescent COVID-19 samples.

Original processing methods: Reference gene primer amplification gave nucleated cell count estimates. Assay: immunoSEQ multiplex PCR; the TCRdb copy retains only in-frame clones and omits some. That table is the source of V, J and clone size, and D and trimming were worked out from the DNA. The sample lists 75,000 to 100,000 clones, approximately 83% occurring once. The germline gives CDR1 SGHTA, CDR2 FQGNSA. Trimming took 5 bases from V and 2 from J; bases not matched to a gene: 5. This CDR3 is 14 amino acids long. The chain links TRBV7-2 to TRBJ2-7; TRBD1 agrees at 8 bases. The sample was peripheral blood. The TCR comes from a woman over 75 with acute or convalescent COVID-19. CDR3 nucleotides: TGTGCCAGCAGCCCCCGGACAGGGACCTACGAGCAGTACTTC. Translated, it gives CASSPRTGTYEQYF.